This T cell receptor (beta chain) was sequenced for a study of post-analysis software for immune sequencing data. Looking at the study overall: Progressive-relapsing, secondary progressive and relapsing-remitting multiple sclerosis were among the disease courses included. Findings and limits, study-wide: F measure showed strong co-clustering of same-batch samples. A handful of TRBV segments appeared more often in patients than in controls, and TRBV5-6, TRBV5-1 and TRBV20-1 were among these.

V gave up 4 bases and J gave up 0 bases, with 22 bases separating them. The CDR3 runs 18 residues. Looked up from germline, CDR1 is SGHRS and CDR2 is YFSETQ. Unique molecular identifiers were built into the TCR beta cDNA libraries. From around 0.96 to 9.9 million T cells, 500,000 or so cDNA molecules were obtained. TCRdb ran MiXCR on the PCR reads and lists one entry per CDR3 protein. The sample consists of roughly 800,000 distinct CDR3 sequences, approximately 50% of them appearing once. Note on this clonotype: Its antigen is not identified.

This chain links TRBV5-1 with TRBJ1-1; D possibly corresponds to TRBD1 (6 bases). This sequence originates from a girl aged 5-17 years with multiple sclerosis. Sequencing was performed on blood. Written as DNA, the CDR3 is TGCGCCAGCAGCCAGCGGTGGGGGCCCGGTTGGGTGAACACTGAAGCTTTCTTT. Its protein product is CASSQRWGPGWVNTEAFF.